Below, 14 T cell receptor beta chains from the same sample are listed, as sequenced in a study of CD8 T cells in Susac syndrome. An amount of RNA that ranged from roughly 0.45 to 1 ug was reverse transcribed with random hexamers. TCRdb reprocessed the immunoSEQ multiplex PCR reads with MiXCR, giving one entry per CDR3 protein. The repertoire holds a few hundred thousand distinct CDR3 sequences, with more than 85% as singletons. Sample: CD8+ T cells from PBMCs. These TCRs come from a human donor with multiple sclerosis.

The V gene is TRBV9, the J gene TRBJ2-2; D unclear. CDR1 and CDR2 (germline): SGDLS, YYNGEE. With 0 bases removed from V and 4 bases from J, the gap between germline ends came to 7 bases. The CDR3 totals 14 residues. This CDR3 reads CASSVASATGELFF. The CDR3 bases are TGTGCCAGCAGCGTAGCATCAGCCACCGGGGAGCTGTTTTTT. Complete variable domain (other parts from reference TRBV9 and TRBJ2-2): DSGVTQTPKHLITATGQRVTLRCSPRSGDLSVYWYQQSLDQGLQFLIQYYNGEERAKGNILERFSAQQFPDLHSELNLSSLELGDSALYFCASSVASATGELFFGEGSRLTVL.

The chain couples TRBV7-8 to TRBJ2-7; TRBD2 matches at 7 bases. After removal of 1 base from V and 4 bases from J, the junction contained 7 bases not matched to a gene. CDR1 SGHVS and CDR2 FQNEAQ come from the germline V gene. The CDR3 is 15 residues long. The CDR3 coding sequence is TGTGCCAGCAGCTTAGATCCGGGAGGAGGGTACGAGCAGTACTTC. Translation gives CASSLDPGGGYEQYF.

The chain employs TRBV20-1 and TRBJ2-1; 7 nucleotides align to TRBD2. CDR1 is DFQATT, CDR2 SNEGSKA, per germline (reference sequence). CDR3 length: 14 residues. The trim removed 1 base at V and 6 bases at J, leaving 6 bases unmatched. This CDR3 is CSARGHGGVNEQFF. CDR3 sequence (DNA): TGCAGTGCTAGAGGCCATGGGGGGGTCAATGAGCAGTTCTTC.

This chain links TRBV3-1 with TRBJ1-1; D call uncertain. The CDR3 is made up of 13 amino acids. The V gene lost 0 bases and the J gene lost 8 bases, with 10 bases spanning the gap. CDR1 is LGHDT and CDR2 is YNNKEL in the germline V gene (reference sequence). The CDR3 DNA reads TGTGCCAGCAGCCAAGATTTAGGACGAGAAGCTTTCTTT. Its protein is CASSQDLGREAFF.

The chain is built from TRBV28 and TRBJ2-3; D not resolved. The CDR3 loop spans 11 amino acids. The V gene lost 8 bases and the J gene lost 6 bases, with 9 bases spanning the gap. Per the germline V gene, CDR1 is MDHEN and CDR2 is SYDVKM. CDR3 nucleotide sequence: TGTGCCAGCGGGTTAGAGGATACGCAGTATTTT. Translated, it gives CASGLEDTQYF.

J is TRBJ2-2 and V is TRBV12-3 or TRBV12-4; D perhaps matches TRBD1 (6 bases). Deletions cut 8 bases from V and 5 bases from J, with 21 bases between. The CDR3 runs to 16 residues. CDR3 nucleotides: TGTGCCAGCCTAAAGAGAGGGGGAACTCGGACCGGGGAGCTGTTTTTT. Amino acid sequence: CASLKRGGTRTGELFF.

The V gene is TRBV7-9, the J gene TRBJ2-1; TRBD1 aligns across 8 bases. The CDR3 is made up of 15 amino acids. The germline V gene has CDR1 SEHNR and CDR2 FQNEAQ (reference sequence). V was pared by 7 bases and J by 3 bases, with 8 bases of the junction left unmatched. The CDR3 loop reads CASIKQGDIYNEQFF. DNA of the CDR3: TGTGCCAGCATTAAACAGGGGGACATCTACAATGAGCAGTTCTTC.

The chain couples TRBV5-1 to TRBJ1-1; perhaps TRBD1 as D (6 bases). The CDR3 covers 14 residues. V was cut by 0 bases and J by 6 bases, with 12 bases left in between. Germline V CDR1 and CDR2: SGHRS, YFSETQ. CDR3 bases: TGCGCCAGCAGCTTGGGGGGGGGCGACGCTGAAGCTTTCTTT. Amino acid sequence: CASSLGGGDAEAFF.

The chain combines TRBV19 with TRBJ1-1; D may be TRBD1 (6 bases). The CDR3 has 13 residues. Per germline, CDR1 LNHDA and CDR2 SQIVND (reference sequence). V was cut by 6 bases and J by 3 bases, with 11 bases left in between. CDR3 sequence: CASSPQGDTEAFF. In DNA, the CDR3 is TGTGCCAGTAGCCCACAGGGTGACACTGAAGCTTTCTTT.

This rearrangement joins TRBV7-8 to TRBJ2-5; tentatively, D is TRBD2 (7 bases). The CDR3 consists of 12 residues. Germline V gene data show CDR1 as SGHVS and CDR2 as FQNEAQ. V dropped 5 bases and J dropped 5 bases, with 9 bases sitting between them. CDR3 coding DNA: TGTGCCAGCAGCGGGGGGGGCGAGACCCAGTACTTC. This translates into CASSGGGETQYF.

The chain couples TRBV6-5 to TRBJ1-1; D gene unclear. Germline loops: CDR1 MNHEY, CDR2 SVGAGI. The CDR3 contains 13 residues. Trimming shortened V by 7 bases and J by 1 base, and 10 bases separated the two germline ends. The CDR3 reads CASTYARNTEAFF. CDR3 DNA: TGTGCCAGCACCTACGCACGGAACACTGAAGCTTTCTTT.

The rearrangement uses TRBV5-4 and TRBJ2-7, with 8 bases matching TRBD1. From germline, CDR1 is SGHNT and CDR2 YYREEE (reference sequence). The CDR3 sequence is 14 residues long. Trimming cost V 3 bases and J 9 bases; bases outside gene matches: 11. CDR3 bases: TGTGCCAGCAGCTCCCCCGAGACAGGGGACGGGCAGTACTTC. Encoded protein: CASSSPETGDGQYF.

The J gene is TRBJ1-1, the V gene TRBV12-3 or TRBV12-4; TRBD1 matches 7 bases. The V gene end was trimmed by 5 bases and the J gene end by 5 bases; junction bases not matched to a gene: 8. The CDR3 extends over 14 amino acids. The CDR3, as DNA: TGTGCCAGCAGTCTTGACAGGGTTGGGACTGAAGCTTTCTTT. It is translated as CASSLDRVGTEAFF.

The chain is built from TRBV2 and TRBJ2-3, with TRBD1 as a possible D gene (6 bases). Trimming cost V 4 bases and J 2 bases, with 13 bases left between them. The CDR3 length is 15 residues. Germline lookup yields CDR1 SNHLY and CDR2 FYNNEI. CDR3 residues: CASSGQAPHTDTQYF. In nucleotides, the CDR3 is TGTGCCAGCAGTGGACAGGCCCCCCACACAGATACGCAGTATTTT.